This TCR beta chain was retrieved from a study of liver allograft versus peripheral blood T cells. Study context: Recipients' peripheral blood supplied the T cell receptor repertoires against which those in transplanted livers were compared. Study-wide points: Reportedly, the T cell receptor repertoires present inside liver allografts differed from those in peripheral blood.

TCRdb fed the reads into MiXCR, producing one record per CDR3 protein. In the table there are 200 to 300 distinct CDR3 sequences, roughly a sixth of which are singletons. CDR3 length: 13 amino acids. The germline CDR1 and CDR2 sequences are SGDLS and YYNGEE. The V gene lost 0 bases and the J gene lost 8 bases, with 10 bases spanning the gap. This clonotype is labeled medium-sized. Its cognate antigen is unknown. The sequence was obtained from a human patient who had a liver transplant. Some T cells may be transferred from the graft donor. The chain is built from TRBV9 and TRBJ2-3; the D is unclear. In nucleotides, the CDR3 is TGTGCCAGCAGCGTAGCGGAGTCCCCTACGCAGTATTTT. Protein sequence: CASSVAESPTQYF.